These 27 T cell receptor beta chains originate from one sample sequenced in a study of T cell clonality in common variable immunodeficiency. Sequencing was performed with immunoSEQ multiplex PCR; in TCRdb, only in-frame clones are kept and a portion is missing. Observed in the sample are 55,000 or so clones, none of them singletons. The specimen sequenced was peripheral blood mononuclear cells. The receptors derive from a person aged 18 to 75 in good health.

This clone came up many times. The CDR3 goes on 3 residues after the read ends, and that part is filled in from the germline J gene. The rearrangement uses TRBV6-2 or TRBV6-3 and TRBJ1-5, with 7 nucleotides matching TRBD1. The ends lost 6 bases at V and 7 bases at J; junction bases unmatched: 18. The V gene's germline CDR1 is MNHEY and CDR2 SVGEGT. CDR3 size: 17 residues. The sequenced CDR3 bases are TGTGCCAGCAGCCGACCTGAACAGGGGTTGTCTCGACAGCCC. The encoded protein is CASSRPEQGLSRQP. The whole CDR3 sequence is CASSRPEQGLSRQPQHF.

There are many counts of this clone. The read terminates 3 residues ahead of where the CDR3 ends, so the germline J gene completes it. This chain connects TRBV5-1 to TRBJ2-1; D is ambiguous. The CDR3 consists of 11 residues. Trimming removed 0 bases from V and 9 bases from J, with 4 bases in between. Germline V gives CDR1 SGHRS, CDR2 YFSETQ. The sequenced part of the CDR3 DNA is TGCGCCAGCAGCTTGGAAGGTGAG. Protein: CASSLEGE. From start to end, the CDR3 is CASSLEGEQFF. The variable domain in full, with the rest retrieved from reference TRBV5-1 and TRBJ2-1, is KAGVTQTPRYLIKTRGQQVTLSCSPISGHRSVSWYQQTPGQGLQFLFEYFSETQRNKGNFPGRFSGRQFSNSRSEMNVSTLELGDSALYLCASSLEGEQFFGPGTRLTVL.

This clone was counted many times. The CDR3 is cut off 3 residues early in the read; its end comes from the germline J gene. The V and J genes are TRBV5-8 and TRBJ2-3, with TRBD2 as a possible D gene (5 bases). Trimming shortened V by 0 bases and J by 0 bases, and 8 bases separated the two germline ends. Germline-derived CDR1 and CDR2 are SGHTS and YDEGEE. The CDR3 sequence is 15 residues long. This CDR3 is CASSLGGLSTDTQYF. The sequenced part of the CDR3 DNA is TGTGCCAGCAGCTTGGGAGGGCTAAGCACAGATACG. Variable domain in full (rest from reference TRBV5-8 and TRBJ2-3): EAGVTQSPTHLIKTRGQQATLRCSPISGHTSVYWYQQALGLGLQFLLWYDEGEERNRGNFPPRFSGRQFPNYSSELNVNALELEDSALYLCASSLGGLSTDTQYFGPGTRLTVL.

This clone was seen a few times. The CDR3 is cut off 3 residues early in the read; its end comes from the germline J gene. This sequence joins TRBV2 and TRBJ2-2; D might be TRBD1 (5 bases). Germline V CDR1 and CDR2: SNHLY, FYNNEI. CDR3 length: 16 amino acids. CDR3 DNA (partial): TGTGCCAGCAGTGAAAGAGGCAGGGCAGTTGCTGAAAAG. Protein sequence: CASSERGRAVAEK. The complete CDR3 protein is CASSERGRAVAEKLFF.

This clone was observed at least ten times. The read ends 3 residues early relative to the CDR3; the germline J gene fills the gap. This chain connects TRBV20-1 to TRBJ2-2; TRBD1 matches 9 bases. CDR1 DFQATT and CDR2 SNEGSKA come from the germline V gene (reference sequence). The CDR3 runs to 14 residues. The covered CDR3 bases are TGCAGTGCTTCAGACAGGGGGTCTAATGAAAAG. This gives the protein CSASDRGSNEK. The full-length CDR3 reads as CSASDRGSNEKLFF.

With respect to this clone: Read coverage stops 3 residues before the CDR3 terminus; the germline J gene supplies the remainder. This sequence joins TRBV19 and TRBJ1-2, with D unresolved. Germline loops: CDR1 LNHDA, CDR2 SQIVND (reference sequence). The CDR3 sequence is 11 residues long. The DNA read from the CDR3 is TGTGCCAGTAGTTTTGCCGGGGAC. This gives the protein CASSFAGD. The full CDR3 sequence reads CASSFAGDYTF.

At least ten counts were recorded for this clone. The read ends 3 residues before the CDR3 terminus; that terminus is restored from the germline J gene. This rearrangement joins TRBV6-1 to TRBJ1-2, with D possibly matching TRBD1 (6 bases). CDR1 is MNHNS, CDR2 SASEGT, per germline. The CDR3 is 15 amino acids. CDR3 in amino acids: CASSEAETGTDTYTF. The covered CDR3 bases are TGTGCCAGCAGTGAAGCTGAGACAGGCACAGATACC.

This clone was detected many times. The read terminates 3 residues ahead of where the CDR3 ends, so the germline J gene completes it. The V call is TRBV13, the J call TRBJ1-1; D is possibly TRBD1 (5 bases). The germline CDR1 and CDR2 sequences are PRHDT and FYEKMQ (reference sequence). The CDR3 runs to 17 residues. V was clipped by 2 bases and J by 3 bases, with 19 bases between them. The CDR3 DNA, read in part, is TGTGCCAGCAGCTTAAGAGGGCAGGGTGCGCCCTACACTGAA. It is translated as CASSLRGQGAPYTE. The whole CDR3 region reads CASSLRGQGAPYTEAFF.

This clone was counted at least ten times. The CDR3 goes on 3 residues after the read ends, and that part is filled in from the germline J gene. This chain links TRBV6-2 or TRBV6-3 with TRBJ2-2; D not certain. This CDR3 has 13 residues. CDR1 MNHEY and CDR2 SVGEGT come from the germline V gene. Trimming took off 4 bases at V and 7 bases at J, with 10 bases between the two ends. The CDR3 bases that were read are TGTGCCAGCAGTTCTAGTCCGGACGGGGAG. Protein product: CASSSSPDGE. From start to end, the CDR3 is CASSSSPDGELFF.

This clone was counted a few times. The sequenced fragment ends 3 residues before the CDR3 boundary, so the rest is inferred from the germline J gene. V gene TRBV10-3 combines with J gene TRBJ2-7, with 7 bases that match TRBD1. The junction had 13 bases not matched to a gene; V was cut back by 5 bases and J by 0 bases. CDR3 length: 17 residues. The germline V gene encodes CDR1 ENHRY and CDR2 SYGVKD. The part of the CDR3 DNA that was read is TGTGCCATCAGTACAACCCGGGACAGAGGAACCTCCTACGAG. Translating gives CAISTTRDRGTSYE. The whole CDR3 is CAISTTRDRGTSYEQYF.

This clone was seen many times. The junction does not match germline at one end; this may be a read error. The read ends 3 residues shy of where the CDR3 ends; the end is completed using the germline J gene. The rearrangement joins TRBV4-2 to TRBJ2-1, with TRBD2 matching over 8 bases. CDR3 length: 17 amino acids. The V gene's germline CDR1 is LGHNA and CDR2 YNFKEQ. CDR3 bases read: TGCGCCAGCAGCCAACTTCCGGGACTAGGGGACCTAAATGAG. Amino acid sequence: CASSQLPGLGDLNE. The full CDR3 is CASSQLPGLGDLNEQFF.

This clone was counted many times. The CDR3 end is not reached by the read, which stops 3 residues before it; the germline J gene fills it in. The genes are TRBV20-1 and TRBJ2-3; the D gene could be TRBD1 or TRBD2 (5 bases each). CDR3 size: 12 residues. Per the germline V gene, CDR1 is DFQATT and CDR2 is SNEGSKA (reference sequence). Trimming took 5 bases from V and 6 from J, leaving 12 bases between them. The covered CDR3 bases are TGCAGTGCTCCAATTGAGGGGGATACG. Encoded protein: CSAPIEGDT. From start to end, the CDR3 is CSAPIEGDTQYF.

This clone was seen many times. The read finishes 3 residues shy of the CDR3 end, and the germline J gene is used to complete it. The chain uses TRBV7-2 and TRBJ2-1; D perhaps matches TRBD1 (6 bases). The germline CDR1 and CDR2 sequences are SGHTA and FQGNSA. This CDR3 contains 13 residues. Trimming took 6 bases from V and 4 from J, leaving 10 bases between them. The CDR3 here is CASRAGAYNEQFF. The sequenced CDR3 bases are TGTGCCAGCAGGGCAGGGGCGTACAATGAG.

Many counts were recorded for this clone. The read gets to within 3 residues of the CDR3 end, and the germline J gene fills in the rest. This chain connects TRBV7-9 to TRBJ1-5; 7 positions agree with TRBD1. The V gene's germline CDR1 is SEHNR and CDR2 FQNEAQ (reference sequence). With 3 bases clipped from V and 3 bases from J, the junction kept 5 bases outside the gene matches. CDR3 size: 15 residues. Partial CDR3 DNA: TGTGCCAGCAGCTTTTCAGGACAGGTCAATCAGCCC. The encoded protein is CASSFSGQVNQP. The full CDR3 reads CASSFSGQVNQPQHF.

This clone was counted ten times or more. The read falls 3 residues short of the CDR3 end, and the missing part is taken from the germline J gene. V gene TRBV30 combines with J gene TRBJ2-7, with TRBD2 matching 8 bases. The CDR3 totals 14 residues. Germline loops: CDR1 GTSNPN, CDR2 SVGIG (reference sequence). Unmatched junction bases numbered 4, after V lost 1 base and J lost 2 bases. CDR3 bases read: TGTGCCTGGAGTGCGGGACTAGTAACCTACGAG. Its translation is CAWSAGLVTYE. The full CDR3 sequence reads CAWSAGLVTYEQYF. Combining the CDR3 with reference TRBV30 and TRBJ2-7 gives the whole variable domain SQTIHQWPATLVQPVGSPLSLECTVEGTSNPNLYWYRQAAGRGLQLLFYSVGIGQISSEVPQNLSASRPQDRQFILSSKKLLLSDSGFYLCAWSAGLVTYEQYFGPGTRLTVT.

This clone came up many times. The observed sequence ends 3 residues before the CDR3 terminus, with the missing tail filled in from the germline J gene. The chain is built from TRBV12-3 or TRBV12-4 and TRBJ2-1; D unresolved. The CDR3 is 13 residues long. V lost 1 base to trimming and J lost 5 bases, with 6 bases between them. Incomplete CDR3 DNA: TGTGCCAGCAGTTTAGGCTACCACAATGAG. This codes for CASSLGYHNE. The CDR3 in full is CASSLGYHNEQFF.

This clone showed up many times. The CDR3 extends 3 residues past the end of the read, so its final part is completed from the germline J gene. The chain recombines TRBV27 with TRBJ2-3; weak D call: TRBD1 (6 bases). Trimming removed 5 bases from V and 0 bases from J, with 12 bases in between. This CDR3 comprises 15 residues. Germline V gene lookup returns CDR1 MNHEY and CDR2 SMNVEV (reference sequence). This CDR3 is CASSQQGFSTDTQYF. The sequenced part of the CDR3 DNA is TGTGCCAGCAGTCAACAGGGATTTAGCACAGATACG.

This clone was seen many times. The read gets to within 3 residues of the CDR3 end, and the germline J gene fills in the rest. The chain has TRBV2 and TRBJ2-3; TRBD1 matches 8 bases. The CDR3 totals 15 residues. Losses at the gene ends were 7 bases for V and 0 bases for J; bases not matched to a gene: 6. Germline loops: CDR1 SNHLY, CDR2 FYNNEI. CDR3 protein: CASNAGTGSTDTQYF. Partial CDR3 DNA: TGTGCCAGCAATGCGGGGACAGGCAGCACAGATACG.

This clone was counted at least ten times. Coverage ceases 3 residues before the CDR3 finishes, and the germline J gene fills in the end. The chain links TRBV19 to TRBJ2-1, with 7 bases fitting TRBD2. The CDR3 sequence is 15 residues long. Germline V gives CDR1 LNHDA, CDR2 SQIVND (reference sequence). V lost 5 bases, J lost 3 bases, and 7 bases stayed unmatched. The CDR3 spells CASSGERDFYNEQFF. The part of the CDR3 DNA that was read is TGTGCCAGTAGTGGTGAGCGGGACTTCTACAATGAG. The complete variable domain, with remaining parts taken from reference TRBV19 and TRBJ2-1, reads DGGITQSPKYLFRKEGQNVTLSCEQNLNHDAMYWYRQDPGQGLRLIYYSQIVNDFQKGDIAEGYSVSREKKESFPLTVTSAQKNPTAFYLCASSGERDFYNEQFFGPGTRLTVL.

In its sample, this clone was seen many times. With the read ending 3 residues before the CDR3 end, the germline J gene is used to fill in that end. The chain combines TRBV20-1 with TRBJ2-3; no definite D call. The germline V and J ends were trimmed by 1 base and 5 bases, with 4 bases remaining between them. This CDR3 spans 11 amino acids. Germline CDR1 DFQATT, CDR2 SNEGSKA (reference sequence). The sequenced part of the CDR3 DNA is TGCAGTGCTAGAGTAGAAGATACG. Residues: CSARVEDT. Given in full, the CDR3 is CSARVEDTQYF.

In its sample, this clone was seen many times. The sequenced fragment ends 3 residues before the CDR3 boundary, so the rest is inferred from the germline J gene. V gene TRBV5-4 combines with J gene TRBJ2-2; 7 nucleotides agree with TRBD1. This CDR3 region has 15 residues. V trimming: 3 bases; J trimming: 4 bases; junction bases outside the gene matches: 6. CDR1 is SGHNT, CDR2 YYREEE, per germline (reference sequence). The CDR3 spells CASSSHGTVTGELFF. The CDR3 DNA, read in part, is TGTGCCAGCAGCTCCCATGGGACAGTCACCGGGGAG.

This clone has ten or more counts. With the read ending 3 residues before the CDR3 end, the germline J gene is used to fill in that end. The rearrangement uses TRBV30 and TRBJ2-3, with 8 bases that match TRBD1. The CDR3 is 13 residues long. Per the germline V gene, CDR1 is GTSNPN and CDR2 is SVGIG (reference sequence). CDR3: CAWSGGTGGTQYF. CDR3 bases read: TGTGCCTGGAGTGGGGGAACAGGGGGGACG. Using reference TRBV30 and TRBJ2-3 for the parts outside the CDR3, the full variable domain is SQTIHQWPATLVQPVGSPLSLECTVEGTSNPNLYWYRQAAGRGLQLLFYSVGIGQISSEVPQNLSASRPQDRQFILSSKKLLLSDSGFYLCAWSGGTGGTQYFGPGTRLTVL.

There are a few counts of this clone. A much more abundant neighbour one base away suggests this may be a read error. The CDR3 end is not reached by the read, which stops 3 residues before it; the germline J gene fills it in. V and J are TRBV20-1 and TRBJ2-1; 7 nucleotides align to TRBD1. Germline CDR1 DFQATT, CDR2 SNEGSKA (reference sequence). The J segment lost 5 bases and the V segment lost 4 bases, leaving 2 bases of the junction unmatched. This CDR3 contains 12 residues. The CDR3 sequence is CSAKGGHNEQFF. The sequenced part of the CDR3 DNA is TGCAGTGCTAAAGGGGGCCACAATGAG.

In its sample, this clone was seen a few times. The CDR3 is cut off 3 residues early in the read; its end comes from the germline J gene. The chain carries TRBV7-6 and TRBJ2-2; no firm D call. The germline V gene encodes CDR1 SGHVS and CDR2 FNYEAQ. The CDR3 spans 15 residues. The covered CDR3 bases are TGTGCCAGCAGCTTAGAGGCAGGTGCTAATGAAAAG. This codes for CASSLEAGANEK. The full CDR3 protein is CASSLEAGANEKLFF. The full variable domain, completed using reference TRBV7-6 and TRBJ2-2, is GAGVSQSPRYKVTKRGQDVALRCDPISGHVSLYWYRQALGQGPEFLTYFNYEAQQDKSGLPNDRFSAERPEGSISTLTIQRTEQRDSAMYRCASSLEAGANEKLFFGEGSRLTVL.

Turning to this clone: The read ends 3 residues early relative to the CDR3; the germline J gene fills the gap. At the DNA level, this CDR3 is encoded by other sequences in the same sample as well. The chain has TRBV19 and TRBJ1-3; possible D gene TRBD1, 6 bases. The CDR3 loop spans 18 amino acids. Trimming left V 5 bases short and J 0 bases short, with 20 bases between. Per the germline V gene, CDR1 is LNHDA and CDR2 is SQIVND (reference sequence). The CDR3: CASSSGPDSLNSGNTIYF. The CDR3 DNA, read in part, is TGTGCCAGTAGTTCGGGCCCGGACAGCCTTAACTCTGGAAACACC.

In this sample, this clone turned up many times. The read halts 3 residues ahead of the CDR3 end, with the missing end drawn from the germline J gene. The V and J genes are TRBV11-2 and TRBJ2-1; 7 bases align to TRBD2. Germline trimming cut 1 base from V and 8 bases from J; bases unmatched to any gene: 8. Germline V gene sequence: CDR1 SGHAT, CDR2 FQNNGV. The CDR3 has 15 residues. CDR3 DNA (partial): TGTGCCAGCAGCTTAGTCACCGGGGGGATCGATGAG. It translates to CASSLVTGGIDE. The CDR3, in full, reads CASSLVTGGIDEQFF.

This clone was seen many times. With the read ending 3 residues before the CDR3 end, the germline J gene is used to fill in that end. The chain has TRBV28 and TRBJ2-1, with 13 bases matching TRBD2. Looked up from germline, CDR1 is MDHEN and CDR2 is SYDVKM. The J segment lost 9 bases and the V segment lost 8 bases, leaving 13 bases of the junction unmatched. The CDR3 is 16 amino acids. CDR3 in amino acids: CASPPSLAGGQGEQFF. Incomplete CDR3 DNA: TGTGCCAGCCCACCGTCACTAGCGGGGGGGCAGGGTGAG.